This paragraph reports one T cell receptor (beta chain). Antigen: not known. J lost 4 bases, V lost 6 bases, and 6 bases had no gene match. CDR3 length: 14 amino acids. Germline CDR1 SGHNT, CDR2 YYREEE (reference sequence). The data belong to a study of T cell responses to AZD1222 COVID-19 vaccine. Clones were sequenced by immunoSEQ multiplex PCR, and TCRdb holds only the in-frame ones, with some missing. The table has under 200,000 clones, 90% to 95% seen once. Study results and limitations: Most donors were white British, females outnumbered males, and clonal diversity was possibly underestimated. Sampling that yielded the repertoires occurred only after the peak T cell response. Among spike-specific TCRs, nearly half reportedly target unmutated variant regions. A rise in Spike-specific TCR breadth and depth followed two AZD1222 doses.

The rearrangement uses TRBV5-4 and TRBJ2-2; 7 bases are shared with TRBD2. The material sequenced was peripheral blood, taken on day 0 of AZD1222 vaccination. The clonotype originates from an adult in good health. CDR3 loop: CASTGLVGTGELFF. CDR3 sequence (DNA): TGTGCCAGCACCGGACTAGTTGGCACCGGGGAGCTGTTTTTT.